This TCR beta chain came from a study of blood T cell repertoires in COVID-19. Study in general: Samples of COVID-19 (acute and convalescent) were obtained from the United States, Italy and Spain. From T cells, B-cell-depleted T cells, or PBMCs came the material, which was cDNA or gDNA.

This table comes from immunoSEQ multiplex PCR, and its TCRdb copy is limited to in-frame clones, with some not included. The repertoire includes under 45,000 clones, approximately 86% of them detected once, and under 15% sits in the top ten. The table lists this clone with a count of one. This CDR3 has 15 residues. Trimming took 4 bases from V and 3 from J, leaving 10 bases between them. The germline gives CDR1 LNHDA, CDR2 SQIVND (reference sequence). This TCR was sampled from a human donor in a cohort sampled during active COVID-19. The chain is built from TRBV19 and TRBJ1-6, with D uncertain. What was sequenced was peripheral blood. The CDR3 DNA reads as TGTGCCAGTAGTACAGACGGACTCTATAATTCACCCCTCCACTTT. Protein sequence: CASSTDGLYNSPLHF.